This T cell receptor (beta chain) emerged from a study of blood T cell repertoires in COVID-19. The CDR3 length is 16 residues. Trimming pared 5 bases from V and 1 base from J, leaving 13 bases between. Using immunoSEQ multiplex PCR, the repertoire was profiled, and TCRdb retains in-frame clones only, with some absent. This sample yields 150,000 to 200,000 clones, of which 75% to 85% are seen a single time; about 3.7% belongs to the top ten. The rearrangement joins TRBV5-3 to TRBJ1-6, with unresolved D. TRBV5-3 is assigned to the ORF class and has an uncertain function. The specimen sequenced was PBMCs or T cells enriched from blood (not recorded which). The TCR was taken from a woman aged 55-69 years who had recovered from COVID-19. The CDR3 bases are TGTGCCAGAAGTCTCGGGGTGGGGTCCTATAATTCACCCCTCCACTTT. Protein: CARSLGVGSYNSPLHF.